This T cell receptor (beta chain) was observed in a study of long-term antiretroviral therapy in people with HIV. The CDR3 is 15 amino acids. Trimming took 8 bases from V and 2 from J, leaving 15 bases between them. Germline V gene sequence: CDR1 LNHDA, CDR2 SQIVND (reference sequence). Survey-level immunoSEQ v3.0 assays were run. Clones were sequenced by immunoSEQ multiplex PCR, and TCRdb holds only the in-frame ones, with some missing. Of over 20,000 clones in the sample, 85% are singletons; the top ten hold more than 10%. The chain is built from TRBV19 and TRBJ2-2; D is perhaps TRBD1 or TRBD2 (5 bases each). The TCR comes from a man aged 40-49 years with HIV. The sample in question was unsorted PBMCs, obtained 1.6 years after starting antiretroviral therapy. The CDR3 region has the DNA TGTGCCAGTTCCCCACCGGGACGAAACACCGGGGAGCTGTTTTTT. Translating gives CASSPPGRNTGELFF.